This is a list of T cell receptor beta chains from one sample in a study of PD-1 blockade in mismatch repair-deficient tumors. Generated by immunoSEQ multiplex PCR, the TCRdb table keeps only in-frame clones and is missing some. This table has some 120,000 clones, 86% appearing once. The sample here was peripheral blood, taken 44 weeks after starting pembrolizumab. The receptors stem from an adult with mismatch repair-deficient cancer. CDR3s include the opening cysteine and the closing phenylalanine or tryptophan. The order of the fields is J gene, V gene, D gene, clone size, CDR3 protein, CDR3 DNA. The D gene is left open where the match is weak. Not every row has a clone size; where given, it reads once, few, many or a size class.

TRBJ1-2 | TRBV7-2 | - | - | CASSLDGKGYTF | TGTGCCAGCAGCTTAGACGGGAAAGGCTACACCTTC
TRBJ1-2 | TRBV4-1 | - | - | CASSQDERAAGPDGYTF | TGCGCCAGCAGCCAAGACGAACGAGCCGCCGGACCCGATGGCTACACCTTC
TRBJ2-5 | TRBV7-2 | - | - | CASSLNRVQETQYF | TGTGCCAGCAGCTTAAACAGGGTCCAAGAGACCCAGTACTTC
TRBJ2-3 | TRBV9 | TRBD2 | once | CASSKTAGTSGMGTSTDTQYF | TGTGCCAGCAGCAAGACAGCCGGGACTAGCGGGATGGGGACTAGCACAGATACGCAGTATTTT
TRBJ1-2 | TRBV7-9 | - | - | CASSLEPRRGYTF | TGTGCCAGCAGCTTAGAGCCACGGCGGGGCTACACCTTC
TRBJ2-1 | TRBV7-9 | - | - | CASSPGVNEQFF | TGTGCCAGCAGCCCCGGAGTGAATGAGCAGTTCTTC
TRBJ1-2 | TRBV9 | - | - | CASSAYRHHYGYTF | TGTGCCAGCAGCGCTTACAGGCATCATTATGGCTACACCTTC
TRBJ2-7 | TRBV11-3 | - | - | CASSFLSTNEQYF | TGTGCCAGCAGCTTTCTCTCTACGAATGAGCAGTACTTC
TRBJ1-1 | TRBV12-5 | - | - | CASGLGGPEAFF | TGTGCTAGTGGTTTAGGAGGGCCTGAAGCTTTCTTT
TRBJ2-7 | TRBV19 | TRBD2 | - | CASRPRTSGRDEQYF | TGTGCCAGTAGGCCTAGGACTAGCGGGAGGGACGAGCAGTACTTC
TRBJ2-3 | TRBV30 | - | once | CAWSVGGGQDTQYF | TGTGCCTGGAGTGTAGGGGGAGGGCAAGATACGCAGTATTTT
TRBJ2-5 | TRBV15 | - | - | CATSRDTPEETQYF | TGTGCCACCAGCAGAGATACGCCAGAAGAGACCCAGTACTTC
TRBJ2-3 | TRBV5-1 | TRBD2 | - | CASRRTSGDTDTQYF | TGCGCCAGCCGACGGACTAGCGGGGACACAGATACGCAGTATTTT
TRBJ2-3 | TRBV7-8 | - | - | CASSPSTDRSGDTQYF | TGTGCCAGCAGCCCCTCCACAGACAGGTCCGGAGATACGCAGTATTTT
TRBJ1-1 | TRBV28 | - | - | CASSRPGRPNTEAFF | TGTGCCAGCAGTCGTCCGGGACGGCCGAACACTGAAGCTTTCTTT
TRBJ1-5 | TRBV6-5 | TRBD1 | - | CASSPDRVSNQPQHF | TGTGCCAGCAGTCCAGACAGGGTTAGCAATCAGCCCCAGCATTTT
TRBJ1-5 | TRBV4-1 | - | - | CASSQDSPGVDQPQHF | TGCGCCAGCAGCCAAGATAGTCCAGGGGTGGATCAGCCCCAGCATTTT
TRBJ2-7 | TRBV7-2 | TRBD2 | - | CASSLWTSGRASEQYF | TGTGCCAGCAGCCTCTGGACTAGCGGGAGGGCCTCCGAGCAGTACTTC
TRBJ2-1 | TRBV5-1 | - | - | CASSRFDPSDEQFF | TGCGCCAGCAGCCGATTCGACCCTAGCGATGAGCAGTTCTTC
TRBJ2-2 | TRBV13 | - | - | CASSSVRGTNTGELFF | TGTGCCAGCAGCTCTGTTCGGGGAACGAACACCGGGGAGCTGTTTTTT